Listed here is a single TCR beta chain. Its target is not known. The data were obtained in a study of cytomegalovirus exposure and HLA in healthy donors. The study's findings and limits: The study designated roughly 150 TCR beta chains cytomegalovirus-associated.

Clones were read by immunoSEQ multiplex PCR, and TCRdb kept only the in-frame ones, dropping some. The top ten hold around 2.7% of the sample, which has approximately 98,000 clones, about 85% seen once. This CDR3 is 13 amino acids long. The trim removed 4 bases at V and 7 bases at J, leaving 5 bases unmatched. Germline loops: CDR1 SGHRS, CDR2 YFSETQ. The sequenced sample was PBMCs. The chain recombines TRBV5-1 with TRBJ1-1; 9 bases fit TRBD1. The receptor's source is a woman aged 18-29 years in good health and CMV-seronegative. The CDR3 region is CASSTGTGLEAFF. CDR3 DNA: TGCGCCAGCAGCACCGGGACAGGGCTTGAAGCTTTCTTT.